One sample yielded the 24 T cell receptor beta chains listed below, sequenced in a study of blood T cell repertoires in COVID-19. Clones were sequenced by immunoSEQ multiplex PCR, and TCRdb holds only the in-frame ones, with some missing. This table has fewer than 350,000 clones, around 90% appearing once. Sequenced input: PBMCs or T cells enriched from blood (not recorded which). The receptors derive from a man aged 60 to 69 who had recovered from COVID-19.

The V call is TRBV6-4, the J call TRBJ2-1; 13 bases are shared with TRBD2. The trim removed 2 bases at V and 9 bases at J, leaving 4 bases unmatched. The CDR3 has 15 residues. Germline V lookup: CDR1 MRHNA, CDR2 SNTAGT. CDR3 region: CASSDPGLAGTEQFF. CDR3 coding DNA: TGTGCCAGCAGTGACCCGGGACTAGCGGGAACTGAGCAGTTCTTC.

The CDR3 here is CASSSGVPNTEAFF. The CDR3 DNA is TGCGCCAGCAGCTCAGGCGTCCCGAACACTGAAGCTTTCTTT. This sequence joins TRBV5-1 and TRBJ1-1; D is uncertain. CDR3 length: 14 residues. Germline V CDR1 and CDR2: SGHRS, YFSETQ. Trimming removed 3 bases from V and 1 base from J, with 10 bases in between.

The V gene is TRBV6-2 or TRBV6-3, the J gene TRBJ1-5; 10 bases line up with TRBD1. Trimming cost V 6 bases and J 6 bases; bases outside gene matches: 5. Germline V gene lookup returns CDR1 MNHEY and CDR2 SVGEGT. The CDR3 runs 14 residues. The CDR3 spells CASSADRGIQPQHF. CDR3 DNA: TGTGCCAGCAGCGCGGACAGGGGGATTCAGCCCCAGCATTTT.

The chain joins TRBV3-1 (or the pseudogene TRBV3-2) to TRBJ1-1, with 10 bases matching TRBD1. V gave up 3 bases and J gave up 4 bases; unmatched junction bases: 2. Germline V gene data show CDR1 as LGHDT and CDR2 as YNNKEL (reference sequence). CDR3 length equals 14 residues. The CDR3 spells CASSQGQGLTEAFF. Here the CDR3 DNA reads TGTGCCAGCAGCCAGGGACAGGGGCTCACTGAAGCTTTCTTT.

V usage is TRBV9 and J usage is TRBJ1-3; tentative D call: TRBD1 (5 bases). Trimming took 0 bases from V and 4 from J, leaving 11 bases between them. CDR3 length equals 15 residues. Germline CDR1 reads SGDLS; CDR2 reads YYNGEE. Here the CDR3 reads CASSVVSGAGNTIYF. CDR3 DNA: TGTGCCAGCAGCGTAGTCTCTGGGGCCGGAAACACCATATATTTT.

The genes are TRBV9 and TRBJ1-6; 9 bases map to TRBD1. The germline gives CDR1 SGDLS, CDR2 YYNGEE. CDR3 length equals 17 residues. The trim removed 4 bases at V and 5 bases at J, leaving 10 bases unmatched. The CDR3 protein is CASSSQTGGNHNSPLHF. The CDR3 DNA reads TGTGCCAGCAGCTCTCAGACAGGGGGGAATCATAATTCACCCCTCCACTTT.

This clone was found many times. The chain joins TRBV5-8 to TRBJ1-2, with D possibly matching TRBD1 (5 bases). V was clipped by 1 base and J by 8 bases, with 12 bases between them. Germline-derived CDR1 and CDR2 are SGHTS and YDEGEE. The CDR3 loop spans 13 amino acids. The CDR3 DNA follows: TGTGCCAGCAGCTTGACGCAGGGCTTCGGCTACACCTTC. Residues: CASSLTQGFGYTF.

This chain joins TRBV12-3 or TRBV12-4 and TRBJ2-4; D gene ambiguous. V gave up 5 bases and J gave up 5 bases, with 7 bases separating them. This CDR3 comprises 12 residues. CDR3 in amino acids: CASSIIENIQYF. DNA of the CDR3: TGTGCCAGCAGTATAATCGAAAACATTCAGTACTTC.

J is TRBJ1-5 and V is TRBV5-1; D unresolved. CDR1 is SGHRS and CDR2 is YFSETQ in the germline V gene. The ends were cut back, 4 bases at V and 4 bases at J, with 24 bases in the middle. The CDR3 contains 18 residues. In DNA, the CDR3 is TGCGCCAGCAGCACCGCCGGGAGGCAGGCAATTCTAAATCAGCCCCAGCATTTT. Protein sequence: CASSTAGRQAILNQPQHF.

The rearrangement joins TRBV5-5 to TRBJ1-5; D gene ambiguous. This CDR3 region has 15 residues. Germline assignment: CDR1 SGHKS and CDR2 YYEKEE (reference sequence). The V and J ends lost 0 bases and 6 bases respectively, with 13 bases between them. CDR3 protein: CASSLAPQQSQPQHF. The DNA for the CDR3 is TGTGCCAGCAGCTTGGCCCCACAACAGAGTCAGCCCCAGCATTTT.

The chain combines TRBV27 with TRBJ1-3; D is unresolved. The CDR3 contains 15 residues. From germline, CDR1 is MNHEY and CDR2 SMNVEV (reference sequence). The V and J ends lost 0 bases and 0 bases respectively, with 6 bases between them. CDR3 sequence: CASSLSRSSGNTIYF. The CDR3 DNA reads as TGTGCCAGCAGTTTATCTCGTAGCTCTGGAAACACCATATATTTT.

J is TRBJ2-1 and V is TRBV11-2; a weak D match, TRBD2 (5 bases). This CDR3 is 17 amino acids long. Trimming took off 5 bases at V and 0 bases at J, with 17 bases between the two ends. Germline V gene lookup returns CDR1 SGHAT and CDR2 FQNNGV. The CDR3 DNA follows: TGTGCCAGCAGCCCGTCTTTCTACGCGGGCTCCTACAATGAGCAGTTCTTC. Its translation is CASSPSFYAGSYNEQFF. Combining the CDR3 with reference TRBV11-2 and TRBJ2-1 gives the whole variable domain EAGVAQSPRYKIIEKRQSVAFWCNPISGHATLYWYQQILGQGPKLLIQFQNNGVVDDSQLPKDRFSAERLKGVDSTLKIQPAKLEDSAVYLCASSPSFYAGSYNEQFFGPGTRLTVL.

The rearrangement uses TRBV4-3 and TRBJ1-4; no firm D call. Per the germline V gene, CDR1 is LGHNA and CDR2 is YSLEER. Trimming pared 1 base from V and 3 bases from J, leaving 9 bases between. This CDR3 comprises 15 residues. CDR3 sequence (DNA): TGCGCCAGCAGCCAAGGGGCTCCGGCTAATGAAAAACTGTTTTTT. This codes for CASSQGAPANEKLFF.

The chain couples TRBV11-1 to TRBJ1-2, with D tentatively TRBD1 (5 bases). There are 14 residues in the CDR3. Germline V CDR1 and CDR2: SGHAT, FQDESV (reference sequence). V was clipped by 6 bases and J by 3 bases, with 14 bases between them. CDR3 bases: TGTGCCAGCAGTGTACAAAGCAGGGACTATGGCTACACCTTC. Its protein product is CASSVQSRDYGYTF.

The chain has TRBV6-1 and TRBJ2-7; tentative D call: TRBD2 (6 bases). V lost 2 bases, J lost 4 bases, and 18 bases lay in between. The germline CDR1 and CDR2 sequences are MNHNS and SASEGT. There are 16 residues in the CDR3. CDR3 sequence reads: CASSELRRVGTYEQYF. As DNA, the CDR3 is TGTGCCAGCAGTGAACTTAGGAGGGTGGGGACGTACGAGCAGTACTTC.

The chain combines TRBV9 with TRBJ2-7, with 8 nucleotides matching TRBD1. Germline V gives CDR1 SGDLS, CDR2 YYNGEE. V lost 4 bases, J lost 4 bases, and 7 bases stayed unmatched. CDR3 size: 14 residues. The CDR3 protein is CASSSGQGAYEQYF. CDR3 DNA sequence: TGTGCCAGCAGCTCGGGGCAGGGGGCTTACGAGCAGTACTTC.

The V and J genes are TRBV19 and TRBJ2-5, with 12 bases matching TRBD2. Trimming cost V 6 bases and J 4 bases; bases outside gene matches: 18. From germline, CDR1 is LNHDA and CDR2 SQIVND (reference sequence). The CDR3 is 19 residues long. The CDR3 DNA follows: TGTGCCAGTAGCCAAACCGGGTTGTCTAGCGGGAGGGCAGGAGAGACCCAGTACTTC. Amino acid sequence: CASSQTGLSSGRAGETQYF.

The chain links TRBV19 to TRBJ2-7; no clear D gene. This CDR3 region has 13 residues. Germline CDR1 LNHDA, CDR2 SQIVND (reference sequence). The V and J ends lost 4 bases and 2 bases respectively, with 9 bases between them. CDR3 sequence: CASSNGRAYEQYF. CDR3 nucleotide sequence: TGTGCCAGTAGTAACGGCCGGGCCTACGAGCAGTACTTC.

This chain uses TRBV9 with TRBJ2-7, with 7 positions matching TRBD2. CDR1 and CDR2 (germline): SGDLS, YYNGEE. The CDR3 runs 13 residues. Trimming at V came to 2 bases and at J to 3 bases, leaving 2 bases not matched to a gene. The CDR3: CASSVGDYYEQYF. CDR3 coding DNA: TGTGCCAGCAGCGTGGGGGACTACTACGAGCAGTACTTC.

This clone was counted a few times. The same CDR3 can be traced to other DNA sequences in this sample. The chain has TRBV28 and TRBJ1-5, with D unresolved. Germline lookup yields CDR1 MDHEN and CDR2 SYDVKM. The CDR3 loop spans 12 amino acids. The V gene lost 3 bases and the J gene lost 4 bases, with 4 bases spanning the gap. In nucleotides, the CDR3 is TGTGCCAGCAGTTTCCCGAATCAGCCCCAGCATTTT. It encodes CASSFPNQPQHF.

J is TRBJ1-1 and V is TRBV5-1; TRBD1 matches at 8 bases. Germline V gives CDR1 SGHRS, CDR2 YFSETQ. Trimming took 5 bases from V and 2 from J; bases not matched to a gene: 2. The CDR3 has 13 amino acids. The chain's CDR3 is CASSQGANTEAFF. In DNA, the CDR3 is TGCGCCAGCAGTCAGGGGGCAAACACTGAAGCTTTCTTT.

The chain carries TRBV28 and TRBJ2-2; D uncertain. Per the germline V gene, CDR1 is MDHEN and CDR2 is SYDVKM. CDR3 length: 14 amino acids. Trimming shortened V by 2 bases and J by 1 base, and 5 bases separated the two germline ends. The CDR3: CASSLIRNTGELFF. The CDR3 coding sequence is TGTGCCAGCAGTTTAATTAGGAACACCGGGGAGCTGTTTTTT.

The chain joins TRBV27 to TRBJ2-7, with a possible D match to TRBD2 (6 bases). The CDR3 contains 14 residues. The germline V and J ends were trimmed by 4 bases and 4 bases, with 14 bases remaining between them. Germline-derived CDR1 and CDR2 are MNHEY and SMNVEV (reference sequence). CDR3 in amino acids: CASSSIAASYEQYF. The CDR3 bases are TGTGCCAGCAGTTCGATAGCGGCCTCATACGAGCAGTACTTC.

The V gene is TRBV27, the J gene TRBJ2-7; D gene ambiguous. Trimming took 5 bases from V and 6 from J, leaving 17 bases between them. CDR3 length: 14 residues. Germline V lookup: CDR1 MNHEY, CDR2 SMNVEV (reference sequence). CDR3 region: CASSIRGAPLEQYF. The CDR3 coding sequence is TGTGCCAGCAGTATTCGCGGTGCGCCGCTCGAGCAGTACTTC.